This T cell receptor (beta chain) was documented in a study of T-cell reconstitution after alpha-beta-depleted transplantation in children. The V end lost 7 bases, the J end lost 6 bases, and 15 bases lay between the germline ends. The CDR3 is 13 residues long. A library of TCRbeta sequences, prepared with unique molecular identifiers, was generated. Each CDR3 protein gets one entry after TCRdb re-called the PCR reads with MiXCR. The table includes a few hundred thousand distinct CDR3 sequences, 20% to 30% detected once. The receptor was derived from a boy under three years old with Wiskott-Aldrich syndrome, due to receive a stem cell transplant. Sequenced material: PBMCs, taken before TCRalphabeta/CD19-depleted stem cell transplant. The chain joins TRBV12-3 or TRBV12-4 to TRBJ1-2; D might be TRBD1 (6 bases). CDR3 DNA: TGTGCCAGCATCCCCCTTGCAGGGGATGGCTACACCTTC. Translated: CASIPLAGDGYTF.